These T cell receptor beta chains were read from a single sample in a study of response to subunit inactivated influenza vaccine. MiXCR, run by TCRdb on the RT-PCR reads, gives a single entry per CDR3 protein. The sample has hundreds of thousands of distinct CDR3 sequences, more than 15% seen once; the top ten hold 3%. The starting material was CD4+ T cells sorted from PBMCs, obtained about 24 months after vaccination. The receptor source for this set is a man aged 50 to 75 who received an inactivated influenza vaccine. Each CDR3 is given without its conserved first and last residue.

v_call: TRBV12-3/TRBV12-4; j_call: TRBJ1-1; cdr3_aa: ASSLALRNTEAF
v_call: TRBV5-1; j_call: TRBJ2-7; cdr3_aa: ASSSGQWPYEQY
v_call: TRBV5-1; j_call: TRBJ1-5; cdr3_aa: ASRPRTGTYQPQH
v_call: TRBV2; j_call: TRBJ1-2; cdr3_aa: ASSPNGGMGGYT
v_call: TRBV7-2; j_call: TRBJ2-7; cdr3_aa: ASSSLSGGGEQY
v_call: TRBV12-3/TRBV12-4; j_call: TRBJ1-1; cdr3_aa: ASSSSSNWRTSEAF
v_call: TRBV11-2; j_call: TRBJ2-7; cdr3_aa: ASSLAGQASYEQY
v_call: TRBV12-3/TRBV12-4; j_call: TRBJ1-4; cdr3_aa: ASSLFSSTNEKLF
v_call: TRBV11-2; j_call: TRBJ2-3; cdr3_aa: ASSRTSPGGVSTDTQY
v_call: TRBV2; j_call: TRBJ2-5; cdr3_aa: ASRDRGETQY
v_call: TRBV7-2; j_call: TRBJ2-3; cdr3_aa: ASSPRAGSDTQY
v_call: TRBV10-3; j_call: TRBJ2-7; cdr3_aa: AISESGGREQY
v_call: TRBV12-3/TRBV12-4; j_call: TRBJ1-2; cdr3_aa: ASTFRAGYGYT
v_call: TRBV7-9; j_call: TRBJ1-1; cdr3_aa: ASSPSRGLAF
v_call: TRBV19; j_call: TRBJ1-2; cdr3_aa: ASSMGQGASGYT
v_call: TRBV27; j_call: TRBJ2-7; cdr3_aa: ASPVGGDEQY
v_call: TRBV20-1; j_call: TRBJ2-1; cdr3_aa: SARDQVRRPNEQF
v_call: TRBV28; j_call: TRBJ1-1; cdr3_aa: ASSRLSGVGEAF
v_call: TRBV27; j_call: TRBJ1-1; cdr3_aa: ASWTGLRGTEAF
v_call: TRBV29-1; j_call: TRBJ2-2; cdr3_aa: SVDGGLNTGELF
v_call: TRBV3-1; j_call: TRBJ1-6; cdr3_aa: ASRAHREANSPLH
v_call: TRBV12-3/TRBV12-4; j_call: TRBJ2-2; cdr3_aa: ASSRLGWELF
v_call: TRBV7-2; j_call: TRBJ1-5; cdr3_aa: ASSLDGTGANQPQH
v_call: TRBV7-9; j_call: TRBJ2-4; cdr3_aa: ASSLMTPGVQY
v_call: TRBV7-2; j_call: TRBJ1-1; cdr3_aa: ASSLEGTFLTEAF
v_call: TRBV29-1; j_call: TRBJ1-5; cdr3_aa: SVGDSPSEPQH
v_call: TRBV12-3/TRBV12-4; j_call: TRBJ1-2; cdr3_aa: ASSLAEGSNYGYT
v_call: TRBV3-1; j_call: TRBJ2-2; cdr3_aa: ASSQVPDRVPPPIKLF
v_call: TRBV6-1; j_call: TRBJ2-7; cdr3_aa: ASRDGLNPYEQY
v_call: TRBV25-1; j_call: TRBJ2-7; cdr3_aa: ASSVHRDGRSYEQY
v_call: TRBV6-1; j_call: TRBJ2-1; cdr3_aa: ASSQWGTYNEQF
v_call: TRBV2; j_call: TRBJ2-3; cdr3_aa: ASSDTSGGPDTQY
v_call: TRBV20-1; j_call: TRBJ2-7; cdr3_aa: SARRGQGTSEQY
v_call: TRBV20-1; j_call: TRBJ1-2; cdr3_aa: SATRSSRGALSGYT
v_call: TRBV5-1; j_call: TRBJ2-3; cdr3_aa: ASSPRGTSGSSLDTQY
v_call: TRBV7-9; j_call: TRBJ2-1; cdr3_aa: ASSLVVEQF
v_call: TRBV20-1; j_call: TRBJ2-1; cdr3_aa: SARDLGRGPYNEQF
v_call: TRBV4-2; j_call: TRBJ1-2; cdr3_aa: ASSQAANSGYT
v_call: TRBV19; j_call: TRBJ2-1; cdr3_aa: ASSAIEGSYNEQF
v_call: TRBV12-3/TRBV12-4; j_call: TRBJ1-5; cdr3_aa: ASSTDRGLNQPQH
v_call: TRBV6-5; j_call: TRBJ2-1; cdr3_aa: ASSYYGTLEWGGEQF
v_call: TRBV5-5; j_call: TRBJ1-2; cdr3_aa: ASSSSAWGNYGYT
v_call: TRBV5-1; j_call: TRBJ2-5; cdr3_aa: ASTQGRQETQY
v_call: TRBV20-1; j_call: TRBJ1-2; cdr3_aa: SARYANYGYT
v_call: TRBV30; j_call: TRBJ2-3; cdr3_aa: AWSVQVGDTQY
v_call: TRBV2; j_call: TRBJ2-3; cdr3_aa: ASRGFTDTQY
v_call: TRBV29-1; j_call: TRBJ2-1; cdr3_aa: SARGWYNEQF
v_call: TRBV2; j_call: TRBJ2-5; cdr3_aa: ASKQGTGYQETQY
v_call: TRBV5-1; j_call: TRBJ2-3; cdr3_aa: ASMTSGSLTTDTQY
v_call: TRBV29-1; j_call: TRBJ1-1; cdr3_aa: SVERGAPGTEAF